One sample yielded the 3 T cell receptor beta chains listed below, sequenced in a study of response to subunit inactivated influenza vaccine. MiXCR, run by TCRdb on the RT-PCR reads, gives a single entry per CDR3 protein. The sample holds about 700,000 distinct CDR3 sequences; approximately 14% are singletons and the top ten take 7.6%. This material consisted of PBMCs from blood, taken 14 to 15 days before vaccination. These receptors were taken from a middle-aged man who received an inactivated influenza vaccine.

This clonotype appeared a single time. One end of the junction varies from germline; a read error may be responsible. Here the CDR3 DNA reads TGTGCCAACAGCTCAGGGACAGGGTCGAACACTGAAGCTTTCTTT. Its protein is CANSSGTGSNTEAFF. The V call is TRBV7-3, the J call TRBJ1-1; the match to TRBD1 covers 9 bases. In germline, CDR1 is SGHTA, CDR2 FQGTGA. The CDR3 is made up of 15 amino acids.

This chain connects TRBV7-8 to TRBJ2-7, with 9 bases lining up with TRBD1. This CDR3 is 15 amino acids long. Germline CDR1 is SGHVS and CDR2 is FQNEAQ. The V and J ends lost 5 bases and 3 bases, in that order; junction bases with no gene match: 8. In DNA form, the CDR3 reads TGTGCCAGCAGCAACCGGGACAGGGCTGACTACGAGCAGTACTTC. Protein product: CASSNRDRADYEQYF.

This clonotype was seen a few times. This chain uses TRBV7-6 with TRBJ2-2; the match to TRBD1 covers 8 bases. CDR1 and CDR2 (germline): SGHVS, FNYEAQ. Trimming took 4 bases from V and 7 from J; bases not matched to a gene: 8. The CDR3 has 15 residues. The CDR3 DNA is TGTGCCAGCAGCTCACGACAGGGGAGAGGCGGGGAGCTGTTTTTT. Translated, it gives CASSSRQGRGGELFF.